This T cell receptor (beta chain) was retrieved from a study of T-cell memory formation after mild COVID-19. One entry per CDR3 protein, called by TCRdb with MiXCR from the 5' RACE reads. The profile shows hundreds of thousands of distinct CDR3 sequences, roughly a fifth of them singletons. This TCR was recovered from an adult woman who had mild COVID-19 (a few samples of this study predate the infection). Cell type and time point are not known. Sequencing was performed on PBMCs or a T cell subset sorted from them (not recorded which).

The CDR3 spells CASSRKTGGYTF. CDR3 in DNA: TGTGCCAGCAGTAGAAAGACAGGTGGCTACACCTTC. This chain connects TRBV21-1 to TRBJ1-2; whether TRBD1, the table's D call, matches the DNA was not checked. TRBV21-1 is tagged as a pseudogene. The CDR3 totals 12 residues.